Listed below are T cell receptor beta chains from one sample, sequenced in a study of control samples from healthy donors and cancer patients. This table comes from immunoSEQ multiplex PCR, and its TCRdb copy is limited to in-frame clones, with some not included. The sample shows some 90,000 clones, approximately 93% of them seen only once. The sequenced sample consisted of blood. The receptors shown here come from a woman in her twenties or thirties in good health. Each CDR3 is given with its conserved first and last residue. The D gene is left open where the match is weak. Clone size is not always given. Where it is, it says once, few, many or a class for expanded clones.

J gene | clone size | V gene | D gene | CDR3 DNA | CDR3 protein
TRBJ2-1 | once | TRBV6-4 | - | TGTGCCAGCAGTGACTCTAGCGGTAAATACAATGAGCAGTTCTTC | CASSDSSGKYNEQFF
TRBJ2-1 | - | TRBV5-1 | TRBD2 | TGCGCCAGCAGCACCCGACTAGCGGGAGGGTACAATGAGCAGTTCTTC | CASSTRLAGGYNEQFF
TRBJ2-7 | - | TRBV7-7 | - | TGTGCCAGCAGCTTATCCGGGACAACCGGTCAGTACTTC | CASSLSGTTGQYF
TRBJ2-3 | few | TRBV11-2 | TRBD2 | TGTGCCAGCAGCGCGGGGGGGCCAACAGATACGCAGTATTTT | CASSAGGPTDTQYF
TRBJ1-5 | - | TRBV7-9 | - | TGTGCCAGCAGCTCAGGAAGGGACAATCAGCCCCAGCATTTT | CASSSGRDNQPQHF
TRBJ1-5 | - | TRBV3-1/TRBV3-2 | - | TGTGCCAGCAGCCAGAGCCCACAGGGCAATCAGCCCCAGCATTTT | CASSQSPQGNQPQHF
TRBJ2-6 | - | TRBV28 | - | TGTGCCAGCAGCAGGGATTCAGGGGCCAACGTCCTGACTTTC | CASSRDSGANVLTF
TRBJ2-7 | once | TRBV6-5 | - | TGTGCCAGCAGTCCTTCAGGAGTTAGGGACGAGCAGTACTTC | CASSPSGVRDEQYF
TRBJ1-2 | few | TRBV27 | - | TGTGCCAGCAGTGGTAGGACAGACTATGGCTACACCTTC | CASSGRTDYGYTF
TRBJ1-5 | - | TRBV18 | - | TGTGCCAGCTCACCAGGTCAAAATCAGCCCCAGCATTTT | CASSPGQNQPQHF
TRBJ1-2 | - | TRBV12-5 | - | TGTGCTAGTGGTTTGTCCGGATTCTATGGCTACACCTTC | CASGLSGFYGYTF
TRBJ1-1 | - | TRBV4-1 | - | TGCGCCAGCAGCCAGAGGTCAGGGCGCACTGAAGCTTTCTTT | CASSQRSGRTEAFF
TRBJ1-2 | - | TRBV18 | - | TGTGCCAGCTCAACCCAGGGTGGGGACTATGGCTACACCTTC | CASSTQGGDYGYTF
TRBJ2-5 | - | TRBV7-8 | - | TGTGCCAGCAGCTCCCGCCGGGGCTGGCAAATGGTGGAGACCCAGTACTTC | CASSSRRGWQMVETQYF
TRBJ2-2 | - | TRBV7-9 | TRBD1 | TGTGCCAGCAGCTTACCAAAATACAGGGGGCGAAGTCCCGGGGAGCTGTTTTTT | CASSLPKYRGRSPGELFF
TRBJ1-5 | - | TRBV9 | TRBD1 | TGTGCCAGCAGCCCGGGACAGGACTCCTTTAGCAATCAGCCCCAGCATTTT | CASSPGQDSFSNQPQHF
TRBJ1-2 | - | TRBV6-5 | - | TGTGCCAGCAGAAACAGGCTTAACTATGGCTACACCTTC | CASRNRLNYGYTF
TRBJ1-5 | - | TRBV6-1 | TRBD1 | TGTGCCAGCAGTGACCTACAGGGGGCTAATCAGCCCCAGCATTTT | CASSDLQGANQPQHF
TRBJ2-1 | - | TRBV3-1/TRBV3-2 | TRBD2 | TGTGCCAGCAGCCAAGATCTAGCGGTAACTTTTTACAATGAGCAGTTCTTC | CASSQDLAVTFYNEQFF
TRBJ2-5 | - | TRBV9 | TRBD2 | TGTGCCAGCAGCGTAGCTAGCGGGAGGCAAGAGACCCAGTACTTC | CASSVASGRQETQYF
TRBJ1-2 | - | TRBV6-5 | TRBD1 | TGTGCCAGCAGTTACCGGGACAGGGGGCGAGGCTACACCTTC | CASSYRDRGRGYTF
TRBJ2-7 | - | TRBV19 | - | TGTGCCAGTAGTATCCGGGACAAATACTACGAGCAGTACTTC | CASSIRDKYYEQYF
TRBJ1-1 | - | TRBV14 | - | TGTGCCAGCAGCCAAATGCGGGACACTGAAGCTTTCTTT | CASSQMRDTEAFF
TRBJ1-2 | - | TRBV18 | TRBD1 | TGTGCCAGCTCACGGACAGGGAGGCCTGATGGCTACACCTTC | CASSRTGRPDGYTF
TRBJ1-6 | - | TRBV10-3 | - | TGTGCCATCAGTCACACGAGCTCCTATAATTCACCCCTCCACTTT | CAISHTSSYNSPLHF
TRBJ1-1 | - | TRBV18 | - | TGTGCCAGCTCACCGGGGAGGACGCGCGCGGCTTTCTTT | CASSPGRTRAAFF
TRBJ2-7 | once | TRBV6-5 | TRBD1 | TGTGCCAGCAGTTCGGGACAGGGGGCCCTCTACGAGCAGTACTTC | CASSSGQGALYEQYF
TRBJ1-1 | - | TRBV6-5 | - | TGTGCCAGCAGTTACAGGTTTGAAGCTTTCTTT | CASSYRFEAFF
TRBJ1-5 | - | TRBV19 | TRBD1 | TGTGCCAGTAGTCAGGACAGGACGTATAGCAATCAGCCCCAGCATTTT | CASSQDRTYSNQPQHF
TRBJ1-1 | - | TRBV6-5 | - | TGTGCCAGCAGTTACGGTACCGGGGGTGAAGCTTTCTTT | CASSYGTGGEAFF
TRBJ2-1 | - | TRBV19 | TRBD2 | TGTGCCAGTACGACTAGCCGTCACAATGAGCAGTTCTTC | CASTTSRHNEQFF
TRBJ2-2 | - | TRBV15 | - | TGTGCCACCAGCAGGATCTCCGGGGAGCTGTTTTTT | CATSRISGELFF
TRBJ2-7 | - | TRBV28 | TRBD1 | TGTGCCAGCAGTTTACCGACGACAGGGCTTGGCGAGCAGTACTTC | CASSLPTTGLGEQYF
TRBJ1-2 | - | TRBV6-1 | - | TGTGCCAGCAGTGAAGCGCGGGCTTACTATGGCTACACCTTC | CASSEARAYYGYTF
TRBJ2-7 | - | TRBV28 | - | TGTGCCAGCACGGCCTGGGACATCTACGAGCAGTACTTC | CASTAWDIYEQYF
TRBJ1-5 | - | TRBV9 | - | TGTGCCAGCAGCGTGGGGACAACCAATCAGCCCCAGCATTTT | CASSVGTTNQPQHF
TRBJ1-4 | - | TRBV5-6 | TRBD1 | TGTGCCAGCAGCTGGGGGACAGTCGGTAAACTGTTTTTT | CASSWGTVGKLFF
TRBJ2-2 | - | TRBV20-1 | - | TGCAGTGCTAGTCGGCAGGCCGGGGAGCTGTTTTTT | CSASRQAGELFF
TRBJ2-2 | - | TRBV28 | TRBD1 | TGTGCCAGCAGAATGACAGGGGTATTGGCCGGGGAGCTGTTTTTT | CASRMTGVLAGELFF
TRBJ2-4 | - | TRBV7-2 | - | TGTGCCAGCAGCTTCAGTAGCGGTCTAGCCAAAAACATTCAGTACTTC | CASSFSSGLAKNIQYF
TRBJ2-1 | - | TRBV6-1 | TRBD2 | TGTGCCAGCAGTGATTCCGGGACTAGCGCCTACAATGAGCAGTTCTTC | CASSDSGTSAYNEQFF
TRBJ1-2 | - | TRBV28 | - | TGTGCCAGCAGTCCTCCCGGGGTCAACTATGGCTACACCTTC | CASSPPGVNYGYTF
TRBJ1-1 | - | TRBV18 | - | TGTGCCAGCTCACCGCCACAGTCCATGAACACTGAAGCTTTCTTT | CASSPPQSMNTEAFF
TRBJ1-3 | - | TRBV30 | TRBD1 | TGTGCCTGGAGCCGGGACAGAGCCTCTGGAAACACCATATATTTT | CAWSRDRASGNTIYF
TRBJ1-6 | - | TRBV21-1 | - | TGTGCCAGCAGCAAAGCGCCCAAGACAGGGTGCCTTCTCCTCCACTTT | CASSKAPKTGCLLLHF
TRBJ2-4 | - | TRBV13 | - | TGTGCCAGCAGCACAGGTCAAAACATTCAGTACTTC | CASSTGQNIQYF
TRBJ1-5 | - | TRBV2 | - | TGTGCCAGCAGTGAATGGGGGCGCGGCTCCAATCAGCCCCAGCATTTT | CASSEWGRGSNQPQHF
TRBJ1-2 | - | TRBV28 | - | TGTGCCAGCAGTCAATACCTCTTCTATGGCTACACCTTC | CASSQYLFYGYTF